These 6 T cell receptor beta chains came from one sample sequenced in a study of cytotoxic CD8 clonotypes in ibrutinib-treated CLL. Assay used: immunoSEQ multiplex PCR; TCRdb lists only in-frame clones, some missing. The table shows about 310,000 clones, with around four fifths occurring only once. The material was PBMCs, obtained before ibrutinib treatment. Source of these receptors: a human donor with chronic lymphocytic leukemia.

This chain connects TRBV6-5 to TRBJ2-2; D not certain. The germline CDR1 and CDR2 sequences are MNHEY and SVGAGI. The length of the CDR3 is 14 residues. V was cut by 6 bases and J by 4 bases, with 12 bases left in between. The CDR3 DNA sequence: TGTGCCAGCAGACGAGGTGGTACCACCGGGGAGCTGTTTTTT. This translates into CASRRGGTTGELFF.

The chain has TRBV29-1 and TRBJ2-7; tentative D call: TRBD1 (6 bases). V was trimmed by 5 bases and J by 2 bases, leaving 10 bases between them. CDR1 and CDR2 (germline): SQVTM, ANQGSEA. The CDR3 runs 12 residues. In DNA form, the CDR3 reads TGCAGCGTTCAGGGGAATACCTACGAGCAGTACTTC. Amino acid sequence: CSVQGNTYEQYF.

This clone was seen only a few times. The gene calls are TRBV19 and TRBJ1-4, with no clear D. The V gene's germline CDR1 is LNHDA and CDR2 SQIVND (reference sequence). CDR3 length: 13 amino acids. The germline V and J ends were trimmed by 6 bases and 8 bases, with 13 bases remaining between them. This chain's CDR3 is CASRSVGREKLFF. CDR3 sequence (DNA): TGTGCCAGTAGAAGTGTTGGAAGGGAAAAACTGTTTTTT.

This chain uses TRBV25-1 with TRBJ2-1; TRBD2 matches at 12 bases. The CDR3 has 16 residues. Trimming took 2 bases from V and 7 from J; bases not matched to a gene: 6. Germline V CDR1 and CDR2: MGHDK, SYGVNS. In nucleotides, the CDR3 is TGTGCCAGCAGTGAAGGGGGGACTAGCGGGTGGAATGAGCAGTTCTTC. As protein: CASSEGGTSGWNEQFF.

V is TRBV7-2 and J is TRBJ2-1, with TRBD2 identical over 9 bases. Germline CDR1 is SGHTA and CDR2 is FQGNSA. V lost 3 bases to trimming and J lost 5 bases; unmatched junction nucleotides: 8. This CDR3 comprises 16 residues. CDR3 sequence: CASSFLGGRVDNEQFF. DNA of the CDR3: TGTGCCAGCAGCTTTCTCGGCGGGAGGGTCGACAATGAGCAGTTCTTC.

The chain uses TRBV6-5 and TRBJ2-1, with unresolved D. The length of the CDR3 is 13 residues. V was clipped by 0 bases and J by 8 bases, with 8 bases between them. Germline V gene lookup returns CDR1 MNHEY and CDR2 SVGAGI. Here the CDR3 DNA reads TGTGCCAGCAGTTACTCGCTCTGGGATGAGCAGTTCTTC. Translated, it gives CASSYSLWDEQFF.